This T cell receptor beta chain was retrieved from a study of CD8 T cells in ankylosing spondylitis. Study-level findings and limits: Peripheral blood held disease-linked clones only at relatively low frequency, and these were CD8+. Ankylosing spondylitis blood seemed to carry a telltale TCR beta motif made of eight or nine highly homologous variants. Enrichment of disease-linked clones was reportedly significant in matched ankylosing spondylitis synovial fluid.

MiXCR was run by TCRdb on the 5' RACE reads, yielding one entry per CDR3 protein. The sample holds 400,000 to 450,000 distinct CDR3 sequences, over 15% seen once. Germline V gene data show CDR1 as SGHRS and CDR2 as YFSETQ. CDR3 size: 14 residues. V was clipped by 5 bases and J by 3 bases; unmatched bases: 5. This clonotype was observed a handful of times. Antigen unknown. The sample taken for sequencing was blood, either unsorted or a sorted T cell fraction (not recorded which). The gene calls are TRBV5-1 and TRBJ1-1; 9 bases are shared with TRBD1. This receptor was taken from a male donor with ankylosing spondylitis. The CDR3 bases are TGCGCCAGCAGAGGGGACAGGGCGGACACTGAAGCTTTCTTT. It translates to CASRGDRADTEAFF.